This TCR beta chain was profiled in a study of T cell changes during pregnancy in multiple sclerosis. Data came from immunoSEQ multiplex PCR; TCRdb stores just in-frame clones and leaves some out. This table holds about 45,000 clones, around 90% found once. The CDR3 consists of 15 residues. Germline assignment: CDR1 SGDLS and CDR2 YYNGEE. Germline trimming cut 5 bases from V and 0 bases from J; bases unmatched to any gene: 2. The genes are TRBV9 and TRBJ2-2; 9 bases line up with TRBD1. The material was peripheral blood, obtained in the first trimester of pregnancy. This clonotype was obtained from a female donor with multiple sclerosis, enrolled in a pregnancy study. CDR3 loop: CASSRQGANTGELFF. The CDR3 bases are TGTGCCAGCAGTCGACAGGGGGCGAACACCGGGGAGCTGTTTTTT.